Presented here are 16 T cell receptor beta chains from one specimen sequenced in a study of blood T cell repertoires in COVID-19. Using immunoSEQ multiplex PCR, the repertoire was profiled, and TCRdb retains in-frame clones only, with some absent. This table has about 320,000 clones, about 84% appearing once. The sample taken for sequencing was peripheral blood. The receptors shown here come from a woman aged 45-60 years with acute or convalescent COVID-19.

The CDR3 nucleotides read TGTGCCAGCAGTTACCACGGACAGGGAAGGTTGCCCCAGCATTTT. It yields the protein CASSYHGQGRLPQHF. The chain is built from TRBV6-2 or TRBV6-3 and TRBJ1-5; 8 positions agree with TRBD1. J was trimmed by 9 bases and V by 2 bases; bases with no gene match: 9. The CDR3 has 15 amino acids. Per the germline V gene, CDR1 is MNHEY and CDR2 is SVGEGT.

This chain connects TRBV6-6 to TRBJ2-3, with TRBD2 matching 10 bases. CDR1 is MNHNY, CDR2 SVGAGI, per germline (reference sequence). The CDR3 sequence is 14 residues long. Losses at the gene ends were 6 bases for V and 5 bases for J; bases not matched to a gene: 5. CDR3 sequence (DNA): TGTGCCAGCAGGCTAGCGGGAGCGGGAGATACGCAGTATTTT. Protein product: CASRLAGAGDTQYF.

This chain links TRBV4-1 with TRBJ2-1; no clear D gene. V was shortened by 0 bases and J by 9 bases, with 6 bases between the two germline ends. The CDR3 is 12 residues long. Germline assignment: CDR1 MGHRA and CDR2 YSYEKL. The CDR3 DNA reads as TGCGCCAGCAGCCAAGATCCCGGTGAGCAGTTCTTC. This codes for CASSQDPGEQFF.

The chain couples TRBV24-1 to TRBJ2-7, with 11 nucleotides matching TRBD2. V lost 3 bases to trimming and J lost 3 bases; unmatched junction nucleotides: 9. The CDR3 has 17 amino acids. Per germline, CDR1 KGHDR and CDR2 SFDVKD. CDR3 amino acids: CATSDRALLAGGYEQYF. The DNA for the CDR3 is TGTGCCACCAGTGATAGGGCCTTGCTAGCGGGAGGCTACGAGCAGTACTTC.

The J gene is TRBJ2-5, the V gene TRBV29-1, with 8 bases aligning to TRBD1. The CDR3 runs to 15 residues. The V segment lost 7 bases and the J segment 2 bases; nucleotides outside the gene matches: 12. Germline assignment: CDR1 SQVTM and CDR2 ANQGSEA. CDR3 protein: CSAPAPGQAQETQYF. CDR3 bases: TGCAGCGCACCAGCTCCGGGACAGGCACAAGAGACCCAGTACTTC.

V is TRBV13 and J is TRBJ1-4; D gene uncertain. The CDR3 has 15 residues. Germline V gene data show CDR1 as PRHDT and CDR2 as FYEKMQ (reference sequence). V was trimmed by 5 bases and J by 4 bases, leaving 14 bases between them. Here the CDR3 reads CASSPRRVLNEKLFF. CDR3 in DNA: TGTGCCAGCAGCCCTCGGCGGGTGCTTAATGAAAAACTGTTTTTT. Full variable domain (outside the CDR3, taken from reference TRBV13 and TRBJ1-4): AAGVIQSPRHLIKEKRETATLKCYPIPRHDTVYWYQQGPGQDPQFLISFYEKMQSDKGSIPDRFSAQQFSDYHSELNMSSLELGDSALYFCASSPRRVLNEKLFFGSGTQLSVL.

V is TRBV2 and J is TRBJ1-1; possible D gene TRBD1, 5 bases. Germline loops: CDR1 SNHLY, CDR2 FYNNEI. V was clipped by 8 bases and J by 3 bases, with 13 bases between them. This CDR3 comprises 13 residues. DNA for the CDR3: TGTGCCAGCCTCAGGGAGGTCGACACTGAAGCTTTCTTT. Translation gives CASLREVDTEAFF.

This chain uses TRBV10-3 with TRBJ1-1; 8 bases align to TRBD1. In germline, CDR1 is ENHRY, CDR2 SYGVKD. The CDR3 covers 15 residues. Trimming cost V 6 bases and J 3 bases; bases outside gene matches: 9. CDR3 loop: CAIRPGQGSDTEAFF. DNA for the CDR3: TGTGCCATCAGGCCAGGACAGGGCTCGGACACTGAAGCTTTCTTT.

The J gene is TRBJ2-6, the V gene TRBV11-1, with D possibly being TRBD1 (6 bases). Per germline, CDR1 SGHAT and CDR2 FQDESV (reference sequence). CDR3 length: 15 residues. Between the trimmed V and J ends, which lost 3 bases and 4 bases, there was a span of 10 bases. Here the CDR3 DNA reads TGTGCCAGCAGCTTTACAGGGACCGGGGCCAACGTCCTGACTTTC. This sequence encodes CASSFTGTGANVLTF.

The chain links TRBV6-5 to TRBJ1-4; 8 bases match TRBD1. Germline-derived CDR1 and CDR2 are MNHEY and SVGAGI. The CDR3 extends over 13 amino acids. With 11 bases clipped from V and 5 bases from J, the junction kept 7 bases outside the gene matches. The CDR3 here is CAEGTGENEKLFF. CDR3 in DNA: TGTGCCGAAGGGACAGGAGAGAATGAAAAACTGTTTTTT.

V usage is TRBV25-1 and J usage is TRBJ1-1; the D is unclear. Trimming pared 6 bases from V and 1 base from J, leaving 15 bases between. CDR3 length: 15 residues. CDR1 and CDR2 (germline): MGHDK, SYGVNS. The CDR3, as DNA: TGTGCCAGCAGAGGGAGGGCCGGGTGGAACACTGAAGCTTTCTTT. Amino acids: CASRGRAGWNTEAFF.

The chain employs TRBV5-1 and TRBJ1-2; D remains unclear. Germline loops: CDR1 SGHRS, CDR2 YFSETQ. V lost 3 bases to trimming and J lost 0 bases, with 9 bases between them. This CDR3 comprises 14 residues. CDR3 residues: CASSSTLANYGYTF. The CDR3 bases are TGCGCCAGCAGCTCCACCTTAGCTAACTATGGCTACACCTTC.

The chain is built from TRBV27 and TRBJ2-1, with D possibly TRBD1 on 5 matching bases. Germline V lookup: CDR1 MNHEY, CDR2 SMNVEV (reference sequence). The CDR3 is 12 amino acids. Trimming left V 2 bases short and J 7 bases short, with 6 bases between. The CDR3 reads CASSLKGNEQFF. The CDR3 DNA is TGTGCCAGCAGTTTAAAGGGGAATGAGCAGTTCTTC.

The chain couples TRBV4-3 to TRBJ1-2; 9 bases fit TRBD1. Germline V gene sequence: CDR1 LGHNA, CDR2 YSLEER. The V gene end was trimmed by 4 bases and the J gene end by 8 bases; junction bases not matched to a gene: 8. The CDR3 spans 14 residues. The CDR3 nucleotides read TGCGCCAGCAGCCTGGACAGGGGATTTGCGGGCTACACCTTC. It is translated as CASSLDRGFAGYTF.

This chain connects TRBV6-6 to TRBJ2-7, with 8 bases fitting TRBD2. The CDR3 has 13 residues. Per the germline V gene, CDR1 is MNHNY and CDR2 is SVGAGI (reference sequence). V lost 9 bases to trimming and J lost 0 bases; unmatched junction nucleotides: 4. The CDR3: CASRGGSSYEQYF. The CDR3 coding sequence is TGTGCCAGTCGGGGGGGTAGCTCCTACGAGCAGTACTTC.

The J gene is TRBJ2-1, the V gene TRBV7-8, with D perhaps TRBD2 (6 bases). V shed 4 bases and J shed 12 bases, with 22 bases lying between them. CDR3 length: 15 residues. Germline V gene sequence: CDR1 SGHVS, CDR2 FQNEAQ. In DNA, the CDR3 is TGTGCCAGCAGCTCCGGAGTTAGCGGCGCCCTGGGGCAGTTCTTC. Translating gives CASSSGVSGALGQFF.